This TCR beta chain came from a study of memory CD4+ T cells and cytomegalovirus serostatus. The sort gate was single viable CD3+CD4+CD8-CD45RO+ cells for memory CD4+ T cells. Repertoires were generated with immunoSEQ multiplex PCR, while TCRdb's copy carries only in-frame clones and drops some. The sample has 48,000 or so clones, over 75% seen once. As for this clone: Its antigen is unknown.

Study findings and constraints: A US-trained random forest predicted CMV serostatus with median AUC around 0.9.

This receptor was identified in an adult in good health and CMV-seronegative. The sample consisted of memory CD4+ T cells from blood.

The CDR3 sequence is CASSLARRDSQETQYF. The CDR3 DNA reads TGCGCCAGCAGCTTGGCCAGAAGGGACTCCCAAGAGACCCAGTACTTC. J is TRBJ2-5 and V is TRBV5-1, with D perhaps TRBD2 (6 bases). Per the germline V gene, CDR1 is SGHRS and CDR2 is YFSETQ. Trimming took off 0 bases at V and 1 base at J, with 13 bases between the two ends. The CDR3 loop spans 16 amino acids.